These T cell receptor beta chains were read from a single sample in a study of human T cells and chemical hapten exposure. Via MiXCR, TCRdb re-called the RACE reads, giving one row per CDR3 protein. Altogether about 380,000 distinct CDR3 sequences are present, roughly 4.8% being singletons, with the ten largest covering approximately 2.5%. The sequenced sample was whole blood, obtained in connection with sensitization to the hapten diphenylcyclopropenone (DPC). These receptors all come from a woman between 45 and 60 years old with alopecia areata. Some clones in this sample may be carry-over from other donors' samples. CDR3s include the opening cysteine and the closing phenylalanine or tryptophan. D genes are given only for firm matches. A row's size may be missing; if present it is once, few, many or a size class.

j_call,clone_size,d_call,v_call,cdr3_aa,cdr3_nt
TRBJ1-4,-,TRBD1,TRBV4-1,CASSQPTGAGEKLFF,TGCGCCAGCAGCCAGCCCACAGGGGCCGGTGAAAAACTGTTTTTT
TRBJ2-2,many,-,TRBV9,CASSVGSTGELFF,TGTGCCAGCAGCGTAGGTAGTACCGGGGAGCTGTTTTTT
TRBJ2-3,many,-,TRBV5-1,CASSLETAVDTQYF,TGCGCCAGCAGCTTGGAGACCGCTGTGGATACGCAGTATTTT
TRBJ1-5,-,-,TRBV19,CASSIGTDQYQPQHF,TGTGCCAGTAGTATAGGAACGGACCAATATCAGCCCCAGCATTTT
TRBJ2-2,-,TRBD2,TRBV5-4,CASSLTGGTGELFF,TGTGCCAGCAGCTTGACGGGAGGGACCGGGGAGCTGTTTTTT
TRBJ1-1,-,TRBD1,TRBV24-1,CATSQGAEAFF,TGTGCCACCTCACAGGGGGCTGAAGCTTTCTTT
TRBJ2-7,few,-,TRBV20-1,CSARVHSSYEQYF,TGCAGTGCTAGAGTCCACAGTTCCTACGAGCAGTACTTC
TRBJ1-1,many,-,TRBV6-2/TRBV6-3,CASSNSGLGTEAFF,TGTGCCAGCAGTAACAGCGGTCTAGGGACTGAAGCTTTCTTT
TRBJ2-1,-,TRBD1,TRBV6-6,CASSYSGQGMYEQFF,TGTGCCAGCAGCTATTCTGGACAGGGGATGTATGAGCAGTTCTTC
TRBJ2-1,-,TRBD2,TRBV6-6,CASSWRSGRGNEQFF,TGTGCCAGCAGTTGGAGAAGCGGGAGGGGGAATGAGCAGTTCTTC
TRBJ2-1,many,-,TRBV7-2,CASSLARGSSYNEQFF,TGTGCCAGCAGCTTAGCCCGGGGGAGCTCCTACAATGAGCAGTTCTTC
TRBJ2-5,many,TRBD2,TRBV20-1,CSASVAGGQETQYF,TGCAGTGCTAGTGTCGCGGGGGGCCAAGAGACCCAGTACTTC
TRBJ2-3,many,-,TRBV28,CASRSGLGTDTQYF,TGTGCCAGCAGATCGGGGCTAGGAACAGATACGCAGTATTTT
TRBJ2-1,few,-,TRBV9,CASSGTARLTF,TGTGCCAGCAGCGGTACAGCAAGACTAACCTTC
TRBJ2-1,-,-,TRBV12-3/TRBV12-4,CASSPLISEQFF,TGTGCCAGCAGTCCCCTGATTAGTGAGCAGTTCTTC
TRBJ1-1,-,-,TRBV7-2,CASSLQGFAEAFF,TGTGCCAGCAGCTTGCAAGGCTTCGCTGAAGCTTTCTTT
TRBJ1-1,many,-,TRBV11-2,CASSLSPEAFF,TGTGCCAGCAGCCTGTCCCCTGAAGCTTTCTTT
TRBJ2-3,many,TRBD1,TRBV7-2,CASRPDRGRADTQYF,TGTGCCAGCAGGCCCGACAGGGGGCGGGCAGATACGCAGTATTTT
TRBJ1-1,-,TRBD1,TRBV4-1,CASSRRQGETEAFF,TGCGCCAGCAGCCGGCGACAGGGAGAGACTGAAGCTTTCTTT
TRBJ1-1,few,TRBD1,TRBV28,CASSSPYRGTDTEAFF,TGTGCCAGCAGTTCCCCGTACAGGGGAACGGACACTGAAGCTTTCTTT
TRBJ2-2,few,TRBD2,TRBV7-2,CASSKETSSTGELFF,TGTGCCAGCAGCAAAGAGACTAGCAGCACCGGGGAGCTGTTTTTT
TRBJ2-5,few,TRBD2,TRBV7-9,CASRESSGRQETQYF,TGTGCCAGCAGGGAGTCTAGCGGGCGGCAAGAGACCCAGTACTTC
TRBJ1-4,few,-,TRBV21-1,CASSSRDRVYWNEKLFF,TGTGCCAGCAGCAGCCGGGACAGGGTCTATTGGAATGAAAAACTGTTTTTT
TRBJ2-1,-,TRBD2,TRBV2,CASGGEGPSGRMFF,TGTGCCAGCGGTGGGGAGGGCCCAAGCGGGAGGATGTTCTTC
TRBJ1-5,many,TRBD1,TRBV5-5,CASSLDQGVQPQHF,TGTGCCAGCAGCTTGGACCAGGGGGTTCAGCCCCAGCATTTT
TRBJ2-7,many,TRBD1,TRBV3-1,CASSPPGQYEQYF,TGTGCCAGCAGCCCTCCGGGACAGTACGAGCAGTACTTC